These 3 T cell receptor beta chains share one sample of origin, sequenced in a study of OX40 agonist ivuxolimab in advanced cancers. Data came from immunoSEQ multiplex PCR; TCRdb stores just in-frame clones and leaves some out. The sample contains about 120,000 clones, more than 80% of which appear only once. The input for sequencing was CD4+ or CD8+ T cells sorted from blood, taken in a trial of the OX40 agonist ivuxolimab. These receptors were obtained from an adult with an advanced solid tumor such as melanoma, head and neck, liver or kidney cancer.

V usage is TRBV28 and J usage is TRBJ1-4; D is uncertain. The CDR3 is 12 amino acids. Germline-derived CDR1 and CDR2 are MDHEN and SYDVKM. V shed 3 bases and J shed 8 bases, with 7 bases lying between them. The CDR3 sequence is CASSFAYEKLFF. The CDR3 region has the DNA TGTGCCAGCAGTTTCGCCTACGAAAAACTGTTTTTT.

The V gene is TRBV5-1, the J gene TRBJ2-1, with D unresolved. This CDR3 is built from 14 residues. The germline CDR1 and CDR2 sequences are SGHRS and YFSETQ. Deletions cut 4 bases from V and 3 bases from J, with 11 bases between. CDR3 DNA sequence: TGCGCCAGCAGCCTAGAGGTAAACTACAATGAGCAGTTCTTC. It translates to CASSLEVNYNEQFF.

This clone was detected only a few times. V is TRBV27 and J is TRBJ2-7; TRBD1 or TRBD2 may be the D gene (7 bases each). The CDR3 loop spans 14 amino acids. Germline loops: CDR1 MNHEY, CDR2 SMNVEV (reference sequence). Between the trimmed V and J ends, which lost 7 bases and 3 bases, there was a span of 16 bases. The CDR3 DNA follows: TGTGCCAGCAAGCGGGGCCAGGGGGACTACGAGCAGTACTTC. The encoded protein is CASKRGQGDYEQYF.